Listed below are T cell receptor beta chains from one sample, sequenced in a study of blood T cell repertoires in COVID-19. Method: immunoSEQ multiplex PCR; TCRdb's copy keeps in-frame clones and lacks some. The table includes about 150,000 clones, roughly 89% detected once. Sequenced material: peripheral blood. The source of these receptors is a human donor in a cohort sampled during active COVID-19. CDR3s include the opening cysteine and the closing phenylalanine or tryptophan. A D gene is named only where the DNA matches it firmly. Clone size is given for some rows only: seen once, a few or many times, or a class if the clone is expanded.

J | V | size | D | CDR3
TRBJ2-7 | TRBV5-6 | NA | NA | CASSLAGLQYEQYF
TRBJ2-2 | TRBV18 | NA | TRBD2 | CASSMRPPSGGNTGELFF
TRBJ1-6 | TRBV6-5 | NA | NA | CASRPGNHNSPLHF
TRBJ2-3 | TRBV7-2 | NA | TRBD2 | CASSLAGTKTDTQYF
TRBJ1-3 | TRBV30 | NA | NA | CAWSFGGSGNTIYF
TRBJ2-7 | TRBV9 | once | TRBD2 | CASSVGSSGGAREQYF
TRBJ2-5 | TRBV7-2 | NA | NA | CASSSGLSDQETQYF
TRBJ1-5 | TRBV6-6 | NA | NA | CASSTPGEYQPQHF
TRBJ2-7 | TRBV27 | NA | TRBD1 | CASRSLDRGEQYF
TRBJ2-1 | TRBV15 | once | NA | CATSSLTTAGAYNEQFF
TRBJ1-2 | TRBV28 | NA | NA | CASSSRQVHGYTF
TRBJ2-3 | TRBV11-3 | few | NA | CASRSGITDTQYF
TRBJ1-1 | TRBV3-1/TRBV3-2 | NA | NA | CASSQAGRSEAFF
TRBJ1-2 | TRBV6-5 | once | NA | CASTSGVVGYGYTF
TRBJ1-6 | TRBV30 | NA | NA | CAWGQYNSPLHF
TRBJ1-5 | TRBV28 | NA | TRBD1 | CASRPTGASGWPQHF
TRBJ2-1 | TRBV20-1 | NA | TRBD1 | CSASSRDRISDEQFF
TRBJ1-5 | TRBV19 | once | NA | CASSIYPLRESNQPQHF
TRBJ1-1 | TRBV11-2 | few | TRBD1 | CASSLDRDREAFF
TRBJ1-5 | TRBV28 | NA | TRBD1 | CASSTGAASNQPQHF
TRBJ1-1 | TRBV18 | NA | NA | CASSPSGNTEAFF
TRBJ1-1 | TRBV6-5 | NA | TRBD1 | CASGTVLDTEAFF
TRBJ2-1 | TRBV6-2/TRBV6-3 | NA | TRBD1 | CASRYTGGNEQFF
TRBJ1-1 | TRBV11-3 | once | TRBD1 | CASSPHPGQPSEAFF
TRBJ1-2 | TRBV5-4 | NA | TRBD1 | CASGKPGQHYGYTF
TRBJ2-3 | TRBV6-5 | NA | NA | CASSWADTQYF